Listed here are 27 T cell receptor beta chains from one sample, sequenced in a study of shared clonotypes between healthy human individuals. The protocol was immunoSEQ multiplex PCR, while the TCRdb copy is restricted to in-frame clones and leaves out a portion. This table has approximately 2,000,000 clones, 92% appearing once. The sequenced sample consisted of naive CD4+ T cells from PBMCs. Subset denoted: CD45RA+ positively selected. Receptors originate from a man between 18 and 29 years old in good health. Some clones in this sample may be carry-over from other donors' samples.

The chain recombines TRBV4-2 with TRBJ2-2, with 7 bases aligning to TRBD2. With V trimmed by 4 bases and J by 3 bases, 14 bases remained unmatched. This CDR3 comprises 18 residues. Germline lookup yields CDR1 LGHNA and CDR2 YNFKEQ. The CDR3 here is CASSPASLGLGDTGELFF. DNA for the CDR3: TGTGCCAGCAGCCCCGCCTCCCTCGGACTAGGGGACACCGGGGAGCTGTTTTTT.

J is TRBJ2-7 and V is TRBV7-3; a possible D gene is TRBD1 (6 bases). This CDR3 spans 14 amino acids. Germline assignment: CDR1 SGHTA and CDR2 FQGTGA. With 5 bases removed from V and 7 bases from J, the gap between germline ends came to 18 bases. In DNA, the CDR3 is TGTGCCAGCAGCCAGAACACAGGGAGCTCGGAGCAGTACTTC. As protein: CASSQNTGSSEQYF.

The rearrangement uses TRBV6-6 and TRBJ2-3; 8 bases agree with TRBD2. From germline, CDR1 is MNHNY and CDR2 SVGAGI (reference sequence). CDR3 size: 14 residues. V lost 10 bases, J lost 0 bases, and 6 bases stayed unmatched. The CDR3 bases are TGTGCCACACGACTAGCGATTAGCACAGATACGCAGTATTTT. It yields the protein CATRLAISTDTQYF.

V is TRBV18 and J is TRBJ2-7; D is uncertain. Trimming pared 4 bases from V and 2 bases from J, leaving 21 bases between. This CDR3 has 17 residues. Germline-derived CDR1 and CDR2 are KGHSH and LQKENI. CDR3 DNA sequence: TGTGCCAGCTCACTAAATGTGGCGTCCCAGAAAACCTACGAGCAGTACTTC. Translating it yields CASSLNVASQKTYEQYF.

The rearrangement uses TRBV30 and TRBJ2-7, with TRBD2 as a possible D gene (7 bases). The CDR3 totals 16 residues. Trimming shortened V by 3 bases and J by 3 bases, and 21 bases separated the two germline ends. Per germline, CDR1 GTSNPN and CDR2 SVGIG (reference sequence). The CDR3 is CAWRSGWQGRDYEQYF. In DNA form, the CDR3 reads TGTGCCTGGAGGAGTGGGTGGCAGGGGAGGGACTACGAGCAGTACTTC.

The J gene is TRBJ1-1, the V gene TRBV2; D gene unclear. This CDR3 is 14 amino acids long. Germline V gene sequence: CDR1 SNHLY, CDR2 FYNNEI. The V and J ends lost 6 bases and 2 bases respectively, with 13 bases between them. CDR3 bases: TGTGCCAGCAGGCCCCGCATTGGCAACACTGAAGCTTTCTTT. Residues: CASRPRIGNTEAFF.

This chain joins TRBV11-3 and TRBJ2-7; D call uncertain. Germline V gives CDR1 SGHNT, CDR2 YENEEA. This CDR3 has 13 amino acids. V gave up 1 base and J gave up 5 bases, with 9 bases separating them. In DNA, the CDR3 is TGTGCCAGCAGCTTAGGGCCCGCGGACGAGCAGTACTTC. Protein sequence: CASSLGPADEQYF.

The chain uses TRBV7-2 and TRBJ2-3; tentatively, D is TRBD1 (6 bases). The V end lost 1 base, the J end lost 2 bases, and 13 bases lay between the germline ends. Germline V gene data show CDR1 as SGHTA and CDR2 as FQGNSA. The CDR3 is 16 residues long. The CDR3 here is CASSLEGLGATDTQYF. The CDR3 coding sequence is TGTGCCAGCAGCTTAGAAGGTTTGGGGGCCACAGATACGCAGTATTTT.

This chain joins TRBV5-1 and TRBJ2-3, with D possibly matching TRBD1 (6 bases). V was shortened by 2 bases and J by 4 bases, with 11 bases between the two germline ends. The CDR3 runs to 14 residues. Germline CDR1 reads SGHRS; CDR2 reads YFSETQ. In nucleotides, the CDR3 is TGCGCCAGCAGCTTAACAGGGATCCCAGATACGCAGTATTTT. It codes for CASSLTGIPDTQYF.

The V gene is TRBV5-4, the J gene TRBJ1-1, with 7 bases matching TRBD1. This CDR3 spans 14 amino acids. CDR1 is SGHNT and CDR2 is YYREEE in the germline V gene (reference sequence). The V segment lost 4 bases and the J segment 4 bases; nucleotides outside the gene matches: 7. The CDR3 loop reads CASSNPTGTTEAFF. The DNA of the CDR3 is TGTGCCAGCAGCAACCCGACAGGGACCACTGAAGCTTTCTTT.

The chain employs TRBV2 and TRBJ2-3; possibly TRBD2 for D (6 bases). Trimming took 5 bases from V and 1 from J, leaving 13 bases between them. Germline assignment: CDR1 SNHLY and CDR2 FYNNEI. The CDR3 extends over 15 amino acids. The CDR3 coding sequence is TGTGCCAGCAGTCGGTCGGTAGCGGGCACAGATACGCAGTATTTT. Protein sequence: CASSRSVAGTDTQYF. Full variable domain (missing parts from reference TRBV2 and TRBJ2-3): EPEVTQTPSHQVTQMGQEVILRCVPISNHLYFYWYRQILGQKVEFLVSFYNNEISEKSEIFDDQFSVERPDGSNFTLKIRSTKLEDSAMYFCASSRSVAGTDTQYFGPGTRLTVL.

The chain links TRBV18 to TRBJ2-1; no reliable D call. Trimming removed 3 bases from V and 2 bases from J, with 8 bases in between. CDR1 KGHSH and CDR2 LQKENI come from the germline V gene. The CDR3 runs to 14 residues. The CDR3 sequence: CASSPDPTYNEQFF. Written as DNA, the CDR3 is TGTGCCAGCTCACCCGATCCGACCTACAATGAGCAGTTCTTC. The whole variable domain, filled in from reference TRBV18 and TRBJ2-1, reads NAGVMQNPRHLVRRRGQEARLRCSPMKGHSHVYWYRQLPEEGLKFMVYLQKENIIDESGMPKERFSAEFPKEGPSILRIQQVVRGDSAAYFCASSPDPTYNEQFFGPGTRLTVL.

This chain connects TRBV9 to TRBJ2-2, with 7 positions matching TRBD1. V lost 0 bases to trimming and J lost 5 bases; unmatched junction nucleotides: 7. The CDR3 has 16 amino acids. Germline assignment: CDR1 SGDLS and CDR2 YYNGEE. The CDR3 nucleotides are TGTGCCAGCAGCGTAGCGTTAGGGGGCGAAACCGGGGAGCTGTTTTTT. This encodes CASSVALGGETGELFF.

V usage is TRBV28 and J usage is TRBJ1-1; no definite D call. The germline V gene has CDR1 MDHEN and CDR2 SYDVKM. V dropped 6 bases and J dropped 0 bases, with 14 bases sitting between them. The CDR3 is 15 residues long. CDR3 nucleotide sequence: TGTGCCAGCAGACCCCGGGGATTCATGAACACTGAAGCTTTCTTT. Amino acid sequence: CASRPRGFMNTEAFF.

The chain has TRBV14 and TRBJ2-1; 15 nucleotides line up with TRBD2. This CDR3 comprises 16 residues. Germline-derived CDR1 and CDR2 are SGHDN and FVKESK. The trim removed 4 bases at V and 10 bases at J, leaving 8 bases unmatched. The CDR3 sequence is CASSPFGLAGGGEQFF. The CDR3 nucleotides are TGTGCCAGCAGCCCCTTCGGACTAGCGGGAGGGGGCGAGCAGTTCTTC.

The chain couples TRBV28 to TRBJ2-7, with D perhaps being TRBD1 or TRBD2 (6 bases each). V lost 7 bases to trimming and J lost 0 bases, with 16 bases between them. The CDR3 spans 15 residues. Per germline, CDR1 MDHEN and CDR2 SYDVKM. CDR3 DNA: TGTGCCAGCACCCCGCCGGGGGCGAGCTCCTACGAGCAGTACTTC. This sequence encodes CASTPPGASSYEQYF.

As regards this clone: The identical CDR3 is also encoded by other nucleotide sequences in the sample. The CDR3 sequence: CASSRDRLNTGELFF. The DNA of the CDR3 is TGTGCCAGCAGCCGGGACAGATTGAACACCGGGGAGCTGTTTTTT. The chain recombines TRBV7-9 with TRBJ2-2; 7 bases align to TRBD1. The CDR3 runs 15 residues. Trimming removed 5 bases from V and 1 base from J; junction bases left unmatched: 4. Looked up from germline, CDR1 is SEHNR and CDR2 is FQNEAQ (reference sequence).

This clone was seen just once. V usage is TRBV7-9 and J usage is TRBJ1-1; D is perhaps TRBD1 (5 bases). V lost 5 bases and J 1 base, leaving 8 bases between the germline ends. Germline-derived CDR1 and CDR2 are SEHNR and FQNEAQ (reference sequence). This CDR3 is built from 13 residues. CDR3 DNA sequence: TGTGCCAGCAGCGTACAGGCGAACACTGAAGCTTTCTTT. Residues: CASSVQANTEAFF.

V usage is TRBV7-3 and J usage is TRBJ2-3, with D tentatively TRBD1 (6 bases). The CDR3 consists of 17 residues. In germline, CDR1 is SGHTA, CDR2 FQGTGA. Trimming removed 3 bases from V and 1 base from J, with 17 bases in between. The CDR3 loop reads CASSLGPLAGGTDTQYF. The CDR3 coding sequence is TGTGCCAGCAGCTTGGGGCCGTTGGCAGGGGGCACAGATACGCAGTATTTT.

This chain joins TRBV11-2 and TRBJ2-1; no clear D gene. The germline V and J ends were trimmed by 1 base and 8 bases, with 9 bases remaining between them. The CDR3 spans 13 residues. Germline-derived CDR1 and CDR2 are SGHAT and FQNNGV. The CDR3 DNA is TGTGCCAGCAGCTTAGTAGGTCCCCATGAGCAGTTCTTC. This gives the protein CASSLVGPHEQFF.

This chain joins TRBV14 and TRBJ2-7; D perhaps matches TRBD1 (6 bases). Trimming took off 4 bases at V and 9 bases at J, with 16 bases between the two ends. Germline V CDR1 and CDR2: SGHDN, FVKESK. CDR3 size: 13 residues. The CDR3, as DNA: TGTGCCAGCAGCCCCGGACAGTCCTTAGGGCAGTACTTC. Protein: CASSPGQSLGQYF.

The chain uses TRBV19 and TRBJ1-5; no firm D call. Germline CDR1 LNHDA, CDR2 SQIVND (reference sequence). V lost 9 bases, J lost 5 bases, and 14 bases lay in between. The CDR3 runs to 13 residues. CDR3 amino acids: CARTKGVDQPQHF. In nucleotides, the CDR3 is TGTGCCAGGACCAAGGGAGTGGATCAGCCCCAGCATTTT.

The chain uses TRBV11-3 and TRBJ1-2; D might be TRBD1 (6 bases). This CDR3 region has 13 residues. V shed 5 bases and J shed 8 bases, with 15 bases lying between them. Germline V CDR1 and CDR2: SGHNT, YENEEA. The DNA of the CDR3 is TGTGCCAGCAGCGCCTTAGGGGGAGACGGCTACACCTTC. Protein product: CASSALGGDGYTF.

A few counts support this clone. This chain joins TRBV20-1 and TRBJ1-1; TRBD1 is a possible D gene (6 bases). This CDR3 spans 11 amino acids. CDR1 DFQATT and CDR2 SNEGSKA come from the germline V gene (reference sequence). V lost 6 bases, J lost 5 bases, and 10 bases lay in between. The CDR3 bases are TGCAGTGCGTCAGGGGAAACTGAAGCTTTCTTT. Translated: CSASGETEAFF.

Points on this clone: This specimen includes other DNA sequences encoding the same CDR3. V and J are TRBV9 and TRBJ2-1; D not resolved. CDR1 SGDLS and CDR2 YYNGEE come from the germline V gene. The V gene lost 1 base and the J gene lost 0 bases, with 5 bases spanning the gap. The CDR3 sequence is 14 residues long. The CDR3 sequence: CASSVSPSYNEQFF. DNA for the CDR3: TGTGCCAGCAGCGTATCCCCCTCCTACAATGAGCAGTTCTTC.

V usage is TRBV7-9 and J usage is TRBJ1-5, with D unclear. Germline assignment: CDR1 SEHNR and CDR2 FQNEAQ (reference sequence). V lost 5 bases, J lost 6 bases, and 8 bases lay in between. This CDR3 is 12 amino acids long. This CDR3 reads CASSPGSQPQHF. DNA for the CDR3: TGTGCCAGCAGCCCGGGAAGTCAGCCCCAGCATTTT.

The V gene is TRBV28, the J gene TRBJ1-1, with D possibly being TRBD1 (6 bases). Germline lookup yields CDR1 MDHEN and CDR2 SYDVKM. This CDR3 has 12 residues. The V gene lost 8 bases and the J gene lost 7 bases, with 14 bases spanning the gap. The CDR3 coding sequence is TGTGCCAGCCGGAGGGGGGGTGGTGAAGCTTTCTTT. Its translation: CASRRGGGEAFF.